This TCR beta chain was obtained from a study of blood T cell repertoires in COVID-19. Study-level background: Sample material is recorded as cDNA or gDNA derived from T cells, B-cell-depleted T cells, or PBMCs.

The length of the CDR3 is 11 residues. Unmatched junction bases numbered 3, after V lost 6 bases and J lost 6 bases. Germline V gene data show CDR1 as SQVTM and CDR2 as ANQGSEA. As originally analysed: Reference gene primer amplification in the assay estimated nucleated cell counts. Libraries were prepared by immunoSEQ multiplex PCR; TCRdb keeps only in-frame clonotypes and omits some of them. V, J and clone size are those of that table, while D and trimming were read from the DNA. This sample yields a few hundred thousand clones, of which around 83% are seen a single time; about 4.8% belongs to the top ten. Recruitment covered over 20 US areas and drew participants whose ages spanned roughly 18 to 89 years. Cohort allocation depended upon clinical history that participants reported.

Sequencing used PBMCs or T cells enriched from blood (not recorded which). J is TRBJ2-7 and V is TRBV29-1; 9 nucleotides line up with TRBD1. The TCR comes from a woman between 45 and 65 years old who had recovered from COVID-19. CDR3 region: CSVGTGREQYF. DNA of the CDR3: TGCAGCGTGGGGACAGGGCGCGAGCAGTACTTC.